This TCR beta chain is drawn from a study of monozygotic twins with inflammatory bowel disease. The CDR3 extends over 16 amino acids. Germline loops: CDR1 LNHDA, CDR2 SQIVND (reference sequence). Each sample's cDNA came from eight separate reactions. TCRdb re-called the 5' RACE reads; one entry per CDR3 protein, DNA not given. Its listing shows around 210,000 distinct CDR3 sequences. One blood sample of 2.5 ml was taken from each donor. RNA in its total form was extracted from whole blood, and T cells were not sorted. Material for sequencing was blood. This sequence was found in a human donor with ulcerative colitis or Crohn's disease, or a healthy co-twin of an affected twin (not recorded which). The chain uses TRBV19 and TRBJ1-1. The CDR3 loop reads CASSIAPRTWNTEAFF.